A single TCR beta chain is shown here with its context. The sample belongs to a study of blood T cell repertoires in COVID-19. Study background: Some COVID-19 samples were acute and others convalescent; all came from the United States, Italy and Spain. The analysed material was cDNA or gDNA that came from T cells, B-cell-depleted T cells, or PBMCs.

The authors' processing: It was from reference gene primer amplification that nucleated cell counts were estimated. Some clones are missing from TCRdb's copy, which holds only in-frame ones; the method was immunoSEQ multiplex PCR. The V and J calls and clone size were taken over from that table, and D and trimming were inferred from the DNA. The table lists 200,000 or so clones, around nine tenths of them singletons. CDR3 length equals 16 residues. Germline V lookup: CDR1 SGHVS, CDR2 FQNEAQ. Trimming removed 0 bases at V and 2 bases at J, with 12 bases between. J is TRBJ2-3 and V is TRBV7-8; D is unclear. The sequence was collected from a woman aged 40 to 50 who had recovered from COVID-19. The sample taken for sequencing was peripheral blood. CDR3 in DNA: TGTGCCAGCAGCTTAGCCACAGCACGCGCCACAGATACGCAGTATTTT. Translated, it gives CASSLATARATDTQYF.